Below are 16 T cell receptor beta chains sequenced from a single sample in a study of blood T cell repertoires in COVID-19. The protocol was immunoSEQ multiplex PCR, while the TCRdb copy is restricted to in-frame clones and leaves out a portion. The table has roughly 43,000 clones, roughly 71% seen once; the top ten hold 6.2%. The sequenced sample consisted of peripheral blood. These receptors were collected from a man older than 75 with acute or convalescent COVID-19.

This clone was detected a few times. V and J are TRBV18 and TRBJ1-4; D call uncertain. Germline CDR1 and CDR2: KGHSH and LQKENI. CDR3 length equals 14 residues. V lost 4 bases and J 5 bases, leaving 11 bases between the germline ends. CDR3 residues: CASSQTEFNEKLFF. CDR3 DNA sequence: TGTGCCAGCTCACAGACGGAGTTCAATGAAAAACTGTTTTTT.

This clone was counted only a few times. The CDR3 is CASSPVDRDNEQFF. The CDR3 DNA reads as TGTGCCAGCAGCCCTGTGGACAGGGACAATGAGCAGTTCTTC. The chain joins TRBV7-9 to TRBJ2-1; 8 positions agree with TRBD1. After removal of 5 bases from V and 5 bases from J, the junction contained 5 bases not matched to a gene. Germline V gene sequence: CDR1 SEHNR, CDR2 FQNEAQ (reference sequence). The CDR3 loop spans 14 amino acids.

The V and J genes are TRBV2 and TRBJ1-2; D not resolved. The CDR3 totals 14 residues. Looked up from germline, CDR1 is SNHLY and CDR2 is FYNNEI. V shed 6 bases and J shed 5 bases, with 16 bases lying between them. For the CDR3, the DNA is TGTGCCAGCAGATCCGGGTCTAACGAGTATGGCTACACCTTC. Translated, it gives CASRSGSNEYGYTF.

This chain links TRBV6-5 with TRBJ1-2, with D tentatively TRBD1 (5 bases). The germline gives CDR1 MNHEY, CDR2 SVGAGI. The CDR3 sequence is 14 residues long. V dropped 6 bases and J dropped 8 bases, with 19 bases sitting between them. The CDR3 here is CASRETVGGGGYTF. The CDR3 DNA sequence: TGTGCCAGCAGGGAGACGGTCGGGGGAGGGGGCTACACCTTC.

This clone has only a few counts. This chain joins TRBV7-3 and TRBJ2-5, with TRBD2 identical over 12 bases. The V segment lost 5 bases and the J segment 3 bases; nucleotides outside the gene matches: 4. The CDR3 contains 15 residues. Per germline, CDR1 SGHTA and CDR2 FQGTGA. The CDR3 nucleotides are TGTGCCAGCAGCCGGACTAGCGGGACAGAAGAGACCCAGTACTTC. It yields the protein CASSRTSGTEETQYF.

This clone has more than one count but fewer than ten. This chain joins TRBV5-4 and TRBJ2-1; 7 bases align to TRBD2. This CDR3 is 15 amino acids long. The junction had 4 bases not matched to a gene; V was cut back by 0 bases and J by 4 bases. Per germline, CDR1 SGHNT and CDR2 YYREEE (reference sequence). CDR3 region: CASSLESSGYNEQFF. The CDR3 region has the DNA TGTGCCAGCAGCTTGGAGTCTAGCGGTTACAATGAGCAGTTCTTC.

This chain uses TRBV6-5 with TRBJ1-1; TRBD1 aligns across 10 bases. The V and J ends lost 5 bases and 0 bases, in that order; junction bases with no gene match: 3. From germline, CDR1 is MNHEY and CDR2 SVGAGI. CDR3 size: 15 residues. DNA for the CDR3: TGTGCCAGCAGTAGGACAGGGGGGCTGAACACTGAAGCTTTCTTT. It specifies CASSRTGGLNTEAFF.

The gene calls are TRBV6-6 and TRBJ1-1; maybe TRBD1 (5 bases). This CDR3 contains 14 residues. Germline V CDR1 and CDR2: MNHNY, SVGAGI (reference sequence). Trimming took off 4 bases at V and 0 bases at J, with 9 bases between the two ends. For the CDR3, the DNA is TGTGCCAGCAGTTTACAGGACCTGAACACTGAAGCTTTCTTT. It encodes CASSLQDLNTEAFF.

The genes are TRBV19 and TRBJ2-5; 8 bases match TRBD2. Germline V CDR1 and CDR2: LNHDA, SQIVND (reference sequence). The ends lost 3 bases at V and 5 bases at J; junction bases unmatched: 2. The CDR3 consists of 13 residues. The CDR3 loop reads CASSISGVETQYF. CDR3 coding DNA: TGTGCCAGTAGTATTAGCGGGGTCGAGACCCAGTACTTC.

V is TRBV10-3 and J is TRBJ1-1, with 8 nucleotides matching TRBD1. CDR1 and CDR2 (germline): ENHRY, SYGVKD. This CDR3 comprises 13 residues. The V and J ends lost 7 bases and 5 bases, in that order; junction bases with no gene match: 6. CDR3 residues: CAIMQGARTEAFF. The CDR3 region has the DNA TGTGCCATCATGCAGGGGGCGAGGACTGAAGCTTTCTTT.

The chain couples TRBV7-9 to TRBJ2-7; D is possibly TRBD2 (6 bases). The CDR3 sequence is 13 residues long. Germline assignment: CDR1 SEHNR and CDR2 FQNEAQ (reference sequence). V was cut by 3 bases and J by 3 bases, with 9 bases left in between. In DNA form, the CDR3 reads TGTGCCAGCAGCTTGGGCGGGAACTACGAGCAGTACTTC. This translates into CASSLGGNYEQYF.

The chain carries TRBV15 and TRBJ1-6; D is ambiguous. V lost 1 base to trimming and J lost 7 bases, with 11 bases between them. CDR3 size: 15 residues. Germline CDR1 LNHNV, CDR2 YYDKDF (reference sequence). This CDR3 is CATSRAAGGNSPLHF. Written as DNA, the CDR3 is TGTGCCACCAGCAGAGCGGCAGGTGGCAATTCACCCCTCCACTTT.

The genes are TRBV25-1 and TRBJ1-3; D is unclear. The CDR3 contains 12 residues. The V end lost 6 bases, the J end lost 3 bases, and 6 bases lay between the germline ends. Germline assignment: CDR1 MGHDK and CDR2 SYGVNS. The CDR3 DNA sequence: TGTGCCAGCAGCGGGAATGGAAACACCATATATTTT. Encoded protein: CASSGNGNTIYF.

The V call is TRBV5-1, the J call TRBJ2-5, with D perhaps matching TRBD2 (5 bases). Between the trimmed V and J ends, which lost 5 bases and 3 bases, there was a span of 17 bases. From germline, CDR1 is SGHRS and CDR2 YFSETQ. The CDR3 consists of 15 residues. For the CDR3, the DNA is TGCGCCAGCAGGTCCGGGAATGGTAATAAAGAGACCCAGTACTTC. This codes for CASRSGNGNKETQYF.

V usage is TRBV7-8 and J usage is TRBJ2-1, with 9 bases aligning to TRBD1. The junction had 4 bases not matched to a gene; V was cut back by 1 base and J by 3 bases. Germline CDR1 reads SGHVS; CDR2 reads FQNEAQ. CDR3 size: 16 residues. This CDR3 reads CASSLVGTGNYNEQFF. The CDR3 nucleotides read TGTGCCAGCAGCTTAGTCGGGACAGGGAACTACAATGAGCAGTTCTTC.

The V and J genes are TRBV20-1 and TRBJ2-7; D is uncertain. Trimming left V 3 bases short and J 7 bases short, with 7 bases between. Germline CDR1 reads DFQATT; CDR2 reads SNEGSKA (reference sequence). This CDR3 is built from 10 residues. CDR3 loop: CSARPGEQYF. CDR3 bases: TGCAGTGCTAGGCCCGGGGAGCAGTACTTC.